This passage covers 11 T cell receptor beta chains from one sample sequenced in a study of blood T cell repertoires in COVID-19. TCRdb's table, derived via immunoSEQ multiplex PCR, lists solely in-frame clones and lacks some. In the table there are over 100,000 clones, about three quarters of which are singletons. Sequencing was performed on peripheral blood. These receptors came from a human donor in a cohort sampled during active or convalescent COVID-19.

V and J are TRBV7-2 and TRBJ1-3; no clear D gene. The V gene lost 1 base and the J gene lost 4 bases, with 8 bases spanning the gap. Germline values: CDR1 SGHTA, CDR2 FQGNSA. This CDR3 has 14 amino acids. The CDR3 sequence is CASSLESGGNTIYF. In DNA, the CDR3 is TGTGCCAGCAGCTTAGAATCAGGAGGAAACACCATATATTTT. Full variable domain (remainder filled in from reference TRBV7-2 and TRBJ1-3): GAGVSQSPSNKVTEKGKDVELRCDPISGHTALYWYRQSLGQGLEFLIYFQGNSAPDKSGLPSDRFSAERTGGSVSTLTIQRTQQEDSAVYLCASSLESGGNTIYFGEGSWLTVV.

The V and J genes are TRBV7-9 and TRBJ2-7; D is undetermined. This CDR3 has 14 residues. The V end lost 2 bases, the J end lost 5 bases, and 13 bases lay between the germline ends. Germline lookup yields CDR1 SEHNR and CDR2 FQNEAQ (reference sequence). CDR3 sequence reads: CASSLYTYPHEQYF. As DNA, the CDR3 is TGTGCCAGCAGCTTATATACCTACCCCCACGAGCAGTACTTC.

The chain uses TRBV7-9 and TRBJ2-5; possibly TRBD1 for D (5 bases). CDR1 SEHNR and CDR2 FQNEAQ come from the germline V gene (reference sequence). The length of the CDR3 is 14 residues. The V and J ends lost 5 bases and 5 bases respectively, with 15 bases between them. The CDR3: CASSPPVGRETQYF. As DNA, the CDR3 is TGTGCCAGCAGCCCACCGGTGGGGCGGGAGACCCAGTACTTC.

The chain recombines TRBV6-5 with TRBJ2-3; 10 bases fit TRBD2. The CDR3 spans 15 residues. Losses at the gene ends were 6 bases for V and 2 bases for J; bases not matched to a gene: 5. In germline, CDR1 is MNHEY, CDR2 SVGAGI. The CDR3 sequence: CASRERGGHTDTQYF. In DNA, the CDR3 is TGTGCCAGCAGAGAGCGGGGGGGCCACACAGATACGCAGTATTTT.

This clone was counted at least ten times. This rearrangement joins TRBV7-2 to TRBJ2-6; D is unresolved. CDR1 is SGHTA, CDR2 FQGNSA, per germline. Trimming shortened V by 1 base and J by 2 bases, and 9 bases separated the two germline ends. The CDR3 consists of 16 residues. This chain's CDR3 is CASSLGYGTGANVLTF. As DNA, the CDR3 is TGTGCCAGCAGCTTAGGTTACGGTACTGGGGCCAACGTCCTGACTTTC.

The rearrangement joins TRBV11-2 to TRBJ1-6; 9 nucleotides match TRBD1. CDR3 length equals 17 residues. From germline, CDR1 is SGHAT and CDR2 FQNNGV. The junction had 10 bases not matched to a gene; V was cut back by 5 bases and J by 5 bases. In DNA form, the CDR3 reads TGTGCCAGCAGCAAGGACAGGGGCACACTTAATAATTCACCCCTCCACTTT. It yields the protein CASSKDRGTLNNSPLHF.

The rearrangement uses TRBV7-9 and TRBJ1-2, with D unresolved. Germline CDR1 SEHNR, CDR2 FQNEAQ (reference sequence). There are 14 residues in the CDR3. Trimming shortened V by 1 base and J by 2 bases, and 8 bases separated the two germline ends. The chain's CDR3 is CASSLGQLNYGYTF. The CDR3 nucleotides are TGTGCCAGCAGCTTAGGGCAGTTAAACTATGGCTACACCTTC.

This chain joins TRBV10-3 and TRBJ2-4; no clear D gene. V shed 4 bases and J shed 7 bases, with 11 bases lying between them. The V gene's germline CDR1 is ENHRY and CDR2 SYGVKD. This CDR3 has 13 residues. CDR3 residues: CAISVDQVNIQYF. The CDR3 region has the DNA TGTGCCATCAGTGTAGACCAGGTCAACATTCAGTACTTC.

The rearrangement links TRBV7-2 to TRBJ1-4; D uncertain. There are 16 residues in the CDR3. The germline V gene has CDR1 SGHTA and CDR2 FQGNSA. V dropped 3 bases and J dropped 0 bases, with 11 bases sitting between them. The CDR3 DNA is TGTGCCAGCAGCTTTCTGGGCCTCGCAACTAATGAAAAACTGTTTTTT. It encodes CASSFLGLATNEKLFF.

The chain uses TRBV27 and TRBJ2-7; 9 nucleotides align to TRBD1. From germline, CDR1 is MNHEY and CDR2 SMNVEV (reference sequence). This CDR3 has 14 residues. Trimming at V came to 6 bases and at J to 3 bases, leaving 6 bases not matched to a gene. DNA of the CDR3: TGTGCCAGCAGCCCTACGACAGGGGGCTACGAGCAGTACTTC. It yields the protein CASSPTTGGYEQYF.

CDR3 sequence (DNA): TGTGCCAGCAGCGGGGGGCAGGGGGGCTCCTACGAGCAGTACTTC. The encoded protein is CASSGGQGGSYEQYF. J is TRBJ2-7 and V is TRBV11-2; D may be TRBD1 (7 bases). V was clipped by 5 bases and J by 0 bases, with 14 bases between them. Germline CDR1 is SGHAT and CDR2 is FQNNGV. The CDR3 extends over 15 amino acids.